This TCR beta chain derives from a study of blood T cell repertoires in COVID-19 (dated by TCRdb to the early 2020s). A note on the overall study: Samples covering the acute and convalescent phases of COVID-19 were provided by collaborators in the United States, Italy and Spain. Where available, HLA class I and class II types were obtained from metadata supplied by the sample provider rather than from assay-based typing. The repertoires were released in a freely available public database intended as a resource for research on the immune response to SARS-CoV-2. Nearly every sample came with metadata listing a de-identified subject ID, COVID-19 status, age in years and sex. The dataset comprised deeply sampled blood TCRbeta repertoires from subjects exposed to, actively infected with, or recovered from COVID-19. The material from the prospective study consisted of cDNA or gDNA derived from T cells, B-cell-depleted T cells, or PBMCs. The samples were drawn from two sources: the first 160 participants of the ongoing ImmuneRACE study, and approximately 1,300 subjects contributed by 6 global collaborators. Results and caveats for the whole study, not just this receptor: The quantity of clinical and demographic metadata differed by source and by participant and was supplied without curation.

TCRbeta CDR3 regions were amplified from genomic DNA using the immunoSEQ Assay, a bias-controlled multiplex PCR. In the source study's methods: Nucleated cell counts per sample were estimated from amplification of reference gene primers within the assay. To quantify the absolute abundance of each unique TCRbeta CDR3 rearrangement, sequence reads were collapsed and filtered. For each sample, productive Simpson clonality was calculated as the square root of Simpson's diversity index over productive rearrangements. TCRdb took this table from immuneACCESS and kept in-frame rearrangements with V and J called. Such tables lack part of the clones; where checked against another copy, unresolved V genes explain under half of the gap, and the rest is unexplained. That table furnishes V, J and clone size, whereas the DNA furnished D and trimming. Recorded for this sample are about 530,000 clones; 85% to 90% of them occurred a single time. The ten biggest clones cover roughly 7.3% of the sample.

Remarks on this clone: It has no known antigen specificity. Base qualities are not provided; no much larger clone lies one nucleotide away.

As encoded in the germline V gene, CDR1 is MNHEY while CDR2 is SVGAGI. From V the trimming removes 6 bases and from J it removes 3 bases, while the gene matches leave 3 bases of the junction unaccounted for. Its CDR3 holds 14 amino acids, cysteine through phenylalanine. CDR3 DNA is the only sequence kept; it has 42 bases, read in frame from the first base. In Seattle, one collaborating source enrolled patients while the infection was active and tracked those patients longitudinally over the course of disease. Collaborating institutions collected whole blood in K2EDTA tubes following their own protocols. Collaborator samples were shipped for TCRbeta analysis as frozen whole blood, isolated PBMCs, or DNA extracted from either sample type.

Material for sequencing was peripheral blood. The sequence joins TRBV6-5 to TRBJ2-3; 10 central nucleotides agree with TRBD1. This receptor was taken from a woman between 45 and 65 years old with COVID-19, enrolled during active disease. The CDR3 region has the sequence CASRDRGGTDTQYF. The base sequence is TGTGCCAGCAGGGACAGGGGGGGTACAGATACGCAGTATTTT.